One sample yielded the 27 T cell receptor beta chains listed below, sequenced in a study of blood T cell repertoires in COVID-19. Measured with immunoSEQ multiplex PCR; TCRdb has only the in-frame clones, and not every one. This sample has around 330,000 clones; around 87% occur once, and the top ten carry roughly 4%. The sample taken for sequencing was peripheral blood. The receptors shown here come from a woman in her fifties or sixties with active or convalescent COVID-19.

The V gene is TRBV10-3, the J gene TRBJ1-6; 10 positions agree with TRBD1. The J segment lost 7 bases and the V segment lost 7 bases, leaving 4 bases of the junction unmatched. Germline lookup yields CDR1 ENHRY and CDR2 SYGVKD. The CDR3 has 14 amino acids. The CDR3 DNA reads as TGTGCCATCACCCCGGGACAGGGGAATTCACCCCTCCACTTT. Protein sequence: CAITPGQGNSPLHF.

V is TRBV15 and J is TRBJ2-7; 14 bases fit TRBD2. V dropped 8 bases and J dropped 6; count of bases not matched to a gene: 6. CDR3 length: 14 residues. Germline CDR1 is LNHNV and CDR2 is YYDKDF (reference sequence). Written as DNA, the CDR3 is TGTGCCACCCGACTAGCGGGAGGGCCGGGCGAGCAGTACTTC. Amino acid sequence: CATRLAGGPGEQYF.

The count of this clone is one. The CDR3 loop is CASSPIRGSYSGANVLTF. The CDR3 nucleotides read TGTGCCAGCTCACCAATTCGGGGGAGCTATTCTGGGGCCAACGTCCTGACTTTC. The chain carries TRBV18 and TRBJ2-6, with D possibly matching TRBD2 (6 bases). CDR1 KGHSH and CDR2 LQKENI come from the germline V gene. V was shortened by 2 bases and J by 1 base, with 15 bases between the two germline ends. The CDR3 spans 18 residues.

V is TRBV7-9 and J is TRBJ1-1, with 8 bases lining up with TRBD1. Looked up from germline, CDR1 is SEHNR and CDR2 is FQNEAQ (reference sequence). The CDR3 is 14 residues long. Trimming removed 8 bases from V and 1 base from J; junction bases left unmatched: 6. This CDR3 is CASLLGQGNTEAFF. CDR3 in DNA: TGTGCCAGCCTTCTCGGACAGGGGAACACTGAAGCTTTCTTT.

This rearrangement joins TRBV18 to TRBJ2-2, with D hard to call. V shed 3 bases and J shed 5 bases, with 10 bases lying between them. This CDR3 region has 14 residues. Germline CDR1 is KGHSH and CDR2 is LQKENI. The CDR3 DNA reads as TGTGCCAGCTCACCGACCCTGGAGACCGGGGAGCTGTTTTTT. This sequence encodes CASSPTLETGELFF.

The V call is TRBV27, the J call TRBJ2-7; possibly TRBD2 for D (6 bases). The length of the CDR3 is 14 residues. CDR1 and CDR2 (germline): MNHEY, SMNVEV (reference sequence). V was trimmed by 3 bases and J by 2 bases, leaving 11 bases between them. The CDR3 loop reads CASSFGSGPYEQYF. In nucleotides, the CDR3 is TGTGCCAGCAGTTTCGGTAGCGGCCCCTACGAGCAGTACTTC.

This chain links TRBV27 with TRBJ2-7, with 7 bases fitting TRBD2. Trimming removed 9 bases from V and 2 bases from J; junction bases left unmatched: 7. The germline V gene encodes CDR1 MNHEY and CDR2 SMNVEV (reference sequence). This CDR3 is built from 13 residues. The CDR3 coding sequence is TGTGCCAGTGGTTCGGGAGGCCCCTACGAGCAGTACTTC. Encoded protein: CASGSGGPYEQYF.

V usage is TRBV29-1 and J usage is TRBJ1-1, with D tentatively TRBD1 (6 bases). Trimming left V 5 bases short and J 3 bases short, with 19 bases between. Germline V gene lookup returns CDR1 SQVTM and CDR2 ANQGSEA. This CDR3 comprises 15 residues. The CDR3 sequence: CSVPGTTLGDTEAFF. For the CDR3, the DNA is TGCAGCGTTCCCGGGACAACCCTCGGTGACACTGAAGCTTTCTTT.

The gene calls are TRBV24-1 and TRBJ2-2; D perhaps matches TRBD2 (6 bases). Germline V gene lookup returns CDR1 KGHDR and CDR2 SFDVKD. The CDR3 contains 15 residues. The V gene lost 3 bases and the J gene lost 5 bases, with 12 bases spanning the gap. CDR3 residues: CATSDGGKGTGELFF. The DNA for the CDR3 is TGTGCCACCAGTGATGGAGGGAAAGGGACCGGGGAGCTGTTTTTT.

This chain uses TRBV18 with TRBJ2-7, with TRBD2 matching over 7 bases. Per germline, CDR1 KGHSH and CDR2 LQKENI. The V segment lost 2 bases and the J segment 2 bases; nucleotides outside the gene matches: 6. This CDR3 spans 15 amino acids. The CDR3, as DNA: TGTGCCAGCTCACCATATGGCGGGAGTACCTACGAGCAGTACTTC. Its translation is CASSPYGGSTYEQYF.

V is TRBV5-1 and J is TRBJ2-3; no definite D call. The CDR3 covers 15 residues. Germline V lookup: CDR1 SGHRS, CDR2 YFSETQ. Deletions cut 0 bases from V and 2 bases from J, with 10 bases between. CDR3 protein: CASSLVGRNTDTQYF. Written as DNA, the CDR3 is TGCGCCAGCAGCTTGGTGGGCAGGAACACAGATACGCAGTATTTT. Based on the CDR3 plus reference TRBV5-1 and TRBJ2-3, the full variable domain is KAGVTQTPRYLIKTRGQQVTLSCSPISGHRSVSWYQQTPGQGLQFLFEYFSETQRNKGNFPGRFSGRQFSNSRSEMNVSTLELGDSALYLCASSLVGRNTDTQYFGPGTRLTVL.

In nucleotides, the CDR3 is TGTGCCAGCAGCTTGGTTGGGCAGCAAGAGACCCAGTACTTC. This sequence encodes CASSLVGQQETQYF. This chain uses TRBV5-5 with TRBJ2-5; no clear D gene. The V gene lost 0 bases and the J gene lost 2 bases, with 8 bases spanning the gap. This CDR3 has 14 amino acids. Germline CDR1 is SGHKS and CDR2 is YYEKEE (reference sequence).

This rearrangement joins TRBV7-2 to TRBJ1-1, with TRBD1 matching over 8 bases. CDR3 size: 14 residues. V was clipped by 3 bases and J by 7 bases; unmatched bases: 7. CDR1 SGHTA and CDR2 FQGNSA come from the germline V gene. Written as DNA, the CDR3 is TGTGCCAGCAGCTTCCTGACAGGGGATTATGAAGCTTTCTTT. Protein product: CASSFLTGDYEAFF.

This clone was found once. The rearrangement uses TRBV5-3 and TRBJ2-1, with 9 positions matching TRBD2. TRBV5-3 falls under the ORF class, with uncertain function. Trimming removed 2 bases from V and 8 bases from J; junction bases left unmatched: 5. The CDR3 has 14 amino acids. CDR3 residues: CARSFLAGLHEQFF. The CDR3 region has the DNA TGTGCCAGAAGCTTCCTAGCGGGACTTCATGAGCAGTTCTTC.

Here the CDR3 DNA reads TGTGCCAGCACAAGCGGGGTAGGCGAGACCCAGTACTTC. This gives the protein CASTSGVGETQYF. V is TRBV7-2 and J is TRBJ2-5; TRBD2 matches 7 bases. This CDR3 is built from 13 residues. CDR1 and CDR2 from the germline V gene are SGHTA and FQGNSA. V lost 7 bases to trimming and J lost 5 bases; unmatched junction nucleotides: 7.

The V gene is TRBV6-2 or TRBV6-3, the J gene TRBJ1-1; D is unclear. Germline V gene lookup returns CDR1 MNHEY and CDR2 SVGEGT. This CDR3 spans 13 amino acids. V dropped 6 bases and J dropped 3 bases, with 11 bases sitting between them. The CDR3: CASSPVRHTEAFF. The CDR3 nucleotides are TGTGCCAGCAGCCCCGTTCGTCACACTGAAGCTTTCTTT.

The CDR3 DNA is TGTGCCAGCAGTTTCGCCAGTCTTAACTATGGCTACACCTTC. Amino acid sequence: CASSFASLNYGYTF. The chain is built from TRBV28 and TRBJ1-2, with no clear D. V was trimmed by 3 bases and J by 1 base, leaving 9 bases between them. Germline V gene sequence: CDR1 MDHEN, CDR2 SYDVKM. The CDR3 contains 14 residues.

The chain combines TRBV7-2 with TRBJ1-5, with D possibly being TRBD1 (5 bases). Per the germline V gene, CDR1 is SGHTA and CDR2 is FQGNSA. The CDR3 length is 14 residues. The V end lost 9 bases, the J end lost 6 bases, and 18 bases lay between the germline ends. CDR3 residues: CASSMGPVGQPQHF. The CDR3 region has the DNA TGTGCCAGTTCCATGGGGCCCGTGGGTCAGCCCCAGCATTTT.

The gene calls are TRBV28 and TRBJ1-2; 11 bases align to TRBD1. J gave up 4 bases and V 8 bases, and 9 bases lay outside the gene matches. CDR3 length equals 15 residues. CDR1 and CDR2 (germline): MDHEN, SYDVKM. In DNA form, the CDR3 reads TGTGCCAGCCGCGGGACAGGGGGTTTCGGCTATGGCTACACCTTC. Its protein is CASRGTGGFGYGYTF.

The CDR3 bases are TGTGCCAGCAGCTTAGTCGCCGGTAACACTGAAGCTTTCTTT. Amino acids: CASSLVAGNTEAFF. This rearrangement joins TRBV7-2 to TRBJ1-1; D remains unclear. The CDR3 length is 14 residues. V shed 1 base and J shed 2 bases, with 8 bases lying between them. Germline-derived CDR1 and CDR2 are SGHTA and FQGNSA.

This rearrangement joins TRBV21-1 to TRBJ2-1; the table gives TRBD1 as D, unverified against the DNA. TRBV21-1 is a pseudogene. CDR3 size: 22 residues. This CDR3 is CASSTTGTGGYGWRGSYNEQFF. CDR3 DNA: TGTGCCAGCAGCACTACCGGGACAGGGGGTTACGGATGGCGGGGCTCCTACAATGAGCAGTTCTTC.

The chain has TRBV7-9 and TRBJ2-1; possible D gene TRBD2, 6 bases. There are 17 residues in the CDR3. V lost 1 base to trimming and J lost 0 bases, with 13 bases between them. Looked up from germline, CDR1 is SEHNR and CDR2 is FQNEAQ (reference sequence). The CDR3 sequence: CASSLVAGKSSYNEQFF. The CDR3 bases are TGTGCCAGCAGCTTAGTGGCGGGAAAGAGCTCCTACAATGAGCAGTTCTTC.

The rearrangement uses TRBV6-2 or TRBV6-3 and TRBJ2-7, with TRBD2 identical over 11 bases. The CDR3 is made up of 16 amino acids. V was pared by 4 bases and J by 3 bases, with 8 bases of the junction left unmatched. Germline V gene lookup returns CDR1 MNHEY and CDR2 SVGEGT. CDR3 protein: CASSSPLAGARYEQYF. CDR3 DNA sequence: TGTGCCAGCAGTTCCCCACTAGCGGGGGCCCGCTACGAGCAGTACTTC.

The rearrangement links TRBV11-2 to TRBJ2-5; the D gene is possibly TRBD2 (7 bases). Trimming pared 9 bases from V and 5 bases from J, leaving 25 bases between. There are 16 residues in the CDR3. CDR1 and CDR2 from the germline V gene are SGHAT and FQNNGV. CDR3 bases: TGTGCCAGTACCTTAACGGGGGGCCAGCGGGCGGAGACCCAGTACTTC. Protein sequence: CASTLTGGQRAETQYF.

Only a few counts were recorded for this clone. The chain carries TRBV4-2 and TRBJ2-7; TRBD2 aligns across 7 bases. The V and J ends lost 4 bases and 10 bases, in that order; junction bases with no gene match: 13. Germline V CDR1 and CDR2: LGHNA, YNFKEQ. The CDR3 has 14 residues. CDR3 bases: TGTGCCAGCAGCCCTGGCCTAGCGGCCTTCTCACAGTACTTC. The encoded protein is CASSPGLAAFSQYF.

CDR3 nucleotides: TGTGCCAGCTCCTCATATGGGGGCCGAAATTCACCCCTCCACTTT. It specifies CASSSYGGRNSPLHF. The chain combines TRBV18 with TRBJ1-6; a weak D match, TRBD1 (6 bases). Germline loops: CDR1 KGHSH, CDR2 LQKENI. V lost 6 bases and J lost 7, with 16 bases in between. The CDR3 totals 15 residues. Supplemented by reference TRBV18 and TRBJ1-6, the full variable domain reads NAGVMQNPRHLVRRRGQEARLRCSPMKGHSHVYWYRQLPEEGLKFMVYLQKENIIDESGMPKERFSAEFPKEGPSILRIQQVVRGDSAAYFCASSSYGGRNSPLHFGNGTRLTVT.

This clone appeared a few times. The J gene is TRBJ2-5, the V gene TRBV6-4; no clear D. The V gene lost 3 bases and the J gene lost 3 bases, with 11 bases spanning the gap. In germline, CDR1 is MRHNA, CDR2 SNTAGT. This CDR3 comprises 14 residues. CDR3 in amino acids: CASSEYAEEETQYF. The DNA for the CDR3 is TGTGCCAGCAGTGAGTATGCAGAAGAAGAGACCCAGTACTTC.